These 20 T cell receptor beta chains share one sample of origin, sequenced in a study of spatial heterogeneity in lung cancer. TCRdb used MiXCR to reprocess the 5' RACE reads, holding one entry per CDR3 protein. The data hold under 150,000 distinct CDR3 sequences, with about a tenth observed a single time. Time point noted: blood at routine non-recurrence follow-up after resection. The sample consisted of PBMCs, taken at follow-up. The receptors originated from a female donor with early-stage non-small cell lung cancer.

This clonotype appeared many times. This chain uses TRBV3-1 with TRBJ1-2, with 8 nucleotides matching TRBD1. The V gene end was trimmed by 2 bases and the J gene end by 4 bases; junction bases not matched to a gene: 12. This CDR3 is 17 amino acids long. The germline V gene has CDR1 LGHDT and CDR2 YNNKEL (reference sequence). The CDR3 region is CASSQQTRTGMGYGYTF. CDR3 DNA: TGTGCCAGCAGCCAACAAACCCGGACAGGGATGGGCTATGGCTACACCTTC.

This clonotype was counted many times. V is TRBV20-1 and J is TRBJ1-5; a weak D match, TRBD1 (5 bases). CDR1 and CDR2 from the germline V gene are DFQATT and SNEGSKA (reference sequence). The CDR3 is 16 residues long. The germline V and J ends were trimmed by 3 bases and 4 bases, with 19 bases remaining between them. The CDR3 DNA follows: TGCAGTGCTAGGGAGCAGGGAGGGTCTAGGAATCAGCCCCAGCATTTT. Protein sequence: CSAREQGGSRNQPQHF.

The chain couples TRBV11-2 to TRBJ2-7; weak D call: TRBD2 (6 bases). In germline, CDR1 is SGHAT, CDR2 FQNNGV. Trimming shortened V by 0 bases and J by 9 bases, and 18 bases separated the two germline ends. The CDR3 spans 15 residues. For the CDR3, the DNA is TGTGCCAGCAGCTTAGAACAAGGCGCGCTGGGGGGGCAGTACTTC. Translated, it gives CASSLEQGALGGQYF.

V is TRBV12-3 or TRBV12-4 and J is TRBJ1-6; 8 bases align to TRBD1. This CDR3 is built from 15 residues. The V gene end was trimmed by 5 bases and the J gene end by 7 bases; junction bases not matched to a gene: 7. This CDR3 reads CASSPWTGMNSPLHF. The CDR3 region has the DNA TGTGCCAGCAGTCCCTGGACAGGGATGAATTCACCCCTCCACTTT.

This clonotype was seen a handful of times. The V gene is TRBV7-8, the J gene TRBJ2-4; no firm D call. CDR1 is SGHVS and CDR2 is FQNEAQ in the germline V gene. Trimming left V 7 bases short and J 5 bases short, with 9 bases between. There are 12 residues in the CDR3. CDR3 DNA: TGTGCCAGCACGGCAGGTGAAAACATTCAGTACTTC. Amino acids: CASTAGENIQYF.

The V and J genes are TRBV15 and TRBJ2-1; no clear D gene. This CDR3 spans 17 amino acids. CDR1 is LNHNV and CDR2 is YYDKDF in the germline V gene (reference sequence). V was shortened by 1 base and J by 6 bases, with 19 bases between the two germline ends. CDR3 DNA sequence: TGTGCCACCAGCAGAGGGGCTGGCGGAGTGGGCCCCAATGAGCAGTTCTTC. Its protein product is CATSRGAGGVGPNEQFF.

This rearrangement joins TRBV6-1 to TRBJ2-7; D perhaps matches TRBD2 (6 bases). The CDR3 contains 13 residues. Germline V gene lookup returns CDR1 MNHNS and CDR2 SASEGT. The ends were cut back, 7 bases at V and 3 bases at J, with 13 bases in the middle. The CDR3 here is CASMGGTNYEQYF. CDR3 in DNA: TGTGCCAGCATGGGCGGGACGAACTACGAGCAGTACTTC.

The chain combines TRBV12-3 or TRBV12-4 with TRBJ1-5; maybe TRBD1 (5 bases). The CDR3 spans 15 residues. V gave up 1 base and J gave up 4 bases, with 11 bases separating them. This CDR3 reads CASSLDSGRNQPQHF. The CDR3 bases are TGTGCCAGCAGTTTAGATTCAGGGCGAAATCAGCCCCAGCATTTT.

This clonotype was counted many times. The V gene is TRBV27, the J gene TRBJ2-3; D is undetermined. CDR1 MNHEY and CDR2 SMNVEV come from the germline V gene (reference sequence). CDR3 length equals 13 residues. Trimming cost V 6 bases and J 2 bases, with 9 bases left between them. The CDR3 here is CASSSRNTDTQYF. In DNA form, the CDR3 reads TGTGCCAGCAGCTCCCGGAACACAGATACGCAGTATTTT.

The chain has TRBV7-2 and TRBJ1-6; 8 bases are shared with TRBD1. Germline assignment: CDR1 SGHTA and CDR2 FQGNSA. V trimming: 7 bases; J trimming: 4 bases; junction bases outside the gene matches: 9. This CDR3 is built from 16 residues. CDR3 in amino acids: CASTLSGGYYNSPLHF. The CDR3 region has the DNA TGTGCCAGCACCCTCTCAGGGGGCTATTATAATTCACCCCTCCACTTT.

This clonotype was observed a handful of times. V is TRBV12-3 or TRBV12-4 and J is TRBJ1-5, with D maybe TRBD1 (5 bases). Trimming removed 5 bases at V and 4 bases at J, with 15 bases between. This CDR3 is built from 15 residues. CDR3 loop: CASSGDGLSNQPQHF. The DNA of the CDR3 is TGTGCCAGCAGTGGGGACGGATTAAGTAATCAGCCCCAGCATTTT.

This clonotype was seen at least ten times. This chain uses TRBV28 with TRBJ2-5; D gene unclear. The ends were cut back, 3 bases at V and 4 bases at J, with 9 bases in the middle. The germline CDR1 and CDR2 sequences are MDHEN and SYDVKM. The CDR3 is made up of 13 amino acids. In DNA form, the CDR3 reads TGTGCCAGCAGTTTCTTCAGAATAGAGACCCAGTACTTC. This sequence encodes CASSFFRIETQYF.

Only a few counts were recorded for this clonotype. CDR3 loop: CASRQGLAGAADTQYF. For the CDR3, the DNA is TGTGCCAGTAGACAAGGACTAGCGGGAGCCGCAGATACGCAGTATTTT. The chain combines TRBV19 with TRBJ2-3; 13 positions match TRBD2. J lost 4 bases, V lost 6 bases, and 7 bases had no gene match. CDR1 and CDR2 (germline): LNHDA, SQIVND (reference sequence). This CDR3 is 16 amino acids long.

This clonotype was observed at least ten times. CDR3: CASSLAVRIQETQYF. As DNA, the CDR3 is TGTGCCAGCAGCTTGGCGGTCAGGATACAAGAGACCCAGTACTTC. This rearrangement joins TRBV5-6 to TRBJ2-5; D gene unclear. This CDR3 has 15 residues. The V gene's germline CDR1 is SGHDT and CDR2 YYEEEE. Trimming removed 0 bases at V and 2 bases at J, with 11 bases between.

This clonotype has only one observation. The chain joins TRBV5-1 to TRBJ2-3; D possibly corresponds to TRBD2 (6 bases). V lost 2 bases, J lost 0 bases, and 10 bases lay in between. The CDR3 totals 15 residues. Germline CDR1 SGHRS, CDR2 YFSETQ. The CDR3 protein is CASSFLATSTDTQYF. In DNA, the CDR3 is TGCGCCAGCAGCTTCCTAGCGACTAGCACAGATACGCAGTATTTT.

This clonotype has just a few counts. V usage is TRBV7-6 and J usage is TRBJ2-7, with 9 bases identical to TRBD2. The germline gives CDR1 SGHVS, CDR2 FNYEAQ. The V gene end was trimmed by 5 bases and the J gene end by 5 bases; junction bases not matched to a gene: 7. CDR3 size: 14 residues. CDR3 region: CASSALAGSHEQYF. Written as DNA, the CDR3 is TGTGCCAGCAGCGCCCTAGCGGGATCCCACGAGCAGTACTTC.

The table lists this clonotype with a few counts. This chain links TRBV9 with TRBJ2-3, with unresolved D. The germline V and J ends were trimmed by 3 bases and 4 bases, with 18 bases remaining between them. There are 16 residues in the CDR3. Germline V lookup: CDR1 SGDLS, CDR2 YYNGEE. This CDR3 is CASSALGRTSPDTQYF. CDR3 coding DNA: TGTGCCAGCAGCGCCCTAGGCAGAACTTCTCCAGATACGCAGTATTTT.

This clonotype was picked up a small number of times. This chain connects TRBV29-1 to TRBJ2-1; the match to TRBD2 covers 10 bases. Germline trimming cut 5 bases from V and 0 bases from J; bases unmatched to any gene: 7. The CDR3 extends over 16 amino acids. Germline V gives CDR1 SQVTM, CDR2 ANQGSEA. The CDR3 DNA is TGCAGCGTTAGGGGAGCGGGAGGGTACTCCTACAATGAGCAGTTCTTC. Amino acids: CSVRGAGGYSYNEQFF.

This clonotype has more than one count but fewer than ten. The rearrangement joins TRBV7-2 to TRBJ1-5; D possibly corresponds to TRBD1 (5 bases). This CDR3 is built from 16 residues. Between the trimmed V and J ends, which lost 5 bases and 1 base, there was a span of 15 bases. CDR1 is SGHTA and CDR2 is FQGNSA in the germline V gene. CDR3 in amino acids: CASSPRVGVSNQPQHF. The CDR3 coding sequence is TGTGCCAGCAGCCCCAGGGTCGGGGTGAGCAATCAGCCCCAGCATTTT.

This clonotype was seen more than once but under ten times. The chain is built from TRBV27 and TRBJ1-1, with D possibly matching TRBD1 (6 bases). V was pared by 5 bases and J by 6 bases, with 13 bases between. This CDR3 spans 13 amino acids. Germline lookup yields CDR1 MNHEY and CDR2 SMNVEV (reference sequence). The CDR3 nucleotides read TGTGCCAGCAGTCTACCGGGGGGCTCTGAAGCTTTCTTT. Translated: CASSLPGGSEAFF.